One TCR beta chain is described in this entry. Its specificity is unknown. The data were taken from a study of T cell responses to AZD1222 COVID-19 vaccine. Findings and caveats of the study: Most donors were white British and more were female, and clonal diversity was possibly underestimated. Increased Spike-specific TCR breadth and depth were observed after two AZD1222 doses. Regions 160-218 and 743-854 held dominance among vaccine-associated CD4 TCRs, which spanned spike. Only a handful of people who got AZD1222 tested seropositive at baseline.

Trimming shortened V by 5 bases and J by 4 bases, and 17 bases separated the two germline ends. CDR1 and CDR2 (germline): MNHEY, SVGAGI. This CDR3 has 15 amino acids. Profiled with immunoSEQ multiplex PCR; TCRdb holds only in-frame clones, not every one. The sample lists around 110,000 clones, approximately 83% occurring once. Specimen: peripheral blood, collected on day 0 of MenACWY control vaccination. The V and J genes are TRBV6-5 and TRBJ1-2, with D possibly matching TRBD1 (5 bases). The receptor was derived from an adult in good health. The CDR3 sequence is CASSPARTTFYGYTF. The DNA for the CDR3 is TGTGCCAGCAGTCCCGCAAGGACAACCTTCTATGGCTACACCTTC.